The 23 T cell receptor beta chains in this list originate from one sample, sequenced in a study of STAT5B mutations in CD4+ large granular lymphocyte leukemia. Measured with immunoSEQ multiplex PCR; TCRdb has only the in-frame clones, and not every one. The table lists fewer than 40,000 clones, around 71% of them singletons. Sequenced sample: CD4+ T cells from blood buffy coats. These receptors originate from a human donor in good health.

V gene TRBV2 combines with J gene TRBJ1-1; no definite D call. The CDR3 sequence is 14 residues long. Germline CDR1 reads SNHLY; CDR2 reads FYNNEI. With 6 bases removed from V and 0 bases from J, the gap between germline ends came to 11 bases. This CDR3 is CASRPSGMNTEAFF. The CDR3 DNA follows: TGTGCCAGCAGACCGTCGGGGATGAACACTGAAGCTTTCTTT.

This chain joins TRBV25-1 and TRBJ2-7; 9 bases agree with TRBD1. The CDR3 has 16 amino acids. V lost 3 bases and J lost 2; bases outside the gene matches: 8. Germline CDR1 and CDR2: MGHDK and SYGVNS. As DNA, the CDR3 is TGTGCCAGCAGTGATTCCTCCGGGACAGGGACCTACGAGCAGTACTTC. Amino acid sequence: CASSDSSGTGTYEQYF.

V usage is TRBV18 and J usage is TRBJ2-7; TRBD2 might be the D (5 bases). This CDR3 is 15 amino acids long. From germline, CDR1 is KGHSH and CDR2 LQKENI. Trimming cost V 0 bases and J 2 bases, with 11 bases left between them. CDR3 amino acids: CASSPPSAGAYEQYF. DNA of the CDR3: TGTGCCAGCTCACCACCCTCTGCCGGGGCCTACGAGCAGTACTTC.

The rearrangement joins TRBV13 to TRBJ2-7; 11 bases align to TRBD1. V gave up 6 bases and J gave up 7 bases; unmatched junction bases: 8. Germline-derived CDR1 and CDR2 are PRHDT and FYEKMQ (reference sequence). CDR3 size: 14 residues. CDR3 residues: CASRRTGGPREQYF. DNA of the CDR3: TGTGCCAGCAGGCGGACAGGGGGCCCGAGGGAGCAGTACTTC. Based on the CDR3 plus reference TRBV13 and TRBJ2-7, the full variable domain is AAGVIQSPRHLIKEKRETATLKCYPIPRHDTVYWYQQGPGQDPQFLISFYEKMQSDKGSIPDRFSAQQFSDYHSELNMSSLELGDSALYFCASRRTGGPREQYFGPGTRLTVT.

J is TRBJ2-7 and V is TRBV28; D ambiguous. Per the germline V gene, CDR1 is MDHEN and CDR2 is SYDVKM. Trimming removed 6 bases from V and 6 bases from J, with 9 bases in between. The CDR3 is 11 residues long. This CDR3 reads CASRVGPEQYF. In DNA form, the CDR3 reads TGTGCCAGCAGGGTAGGGCCCGAGCAGTACTTC.

This clone was recorded a few times. This chain connects TRBV2 to TRBJ1-1, with 7 bases fitting TRBD1. The V and J ends lost 7 bases and 6 bases, in that order; junction bases with no gene match: 8. Per the germline V gene, CDR1 is SNHLY and CDR2 is FYNNEI. This CDR3 region has 13 residues. This CDR3 reads CASIRQGTAEAFF. The CDR3 coding sequence is TGTGCCAGCATAAGACAGGGAACCGCTGAAGCTTTCTTT.

The gene calls are TRBV6-1 and TRBJ1-1; TRBD1 aligns across 11 bases. Germline-derived CDR1 and CDR2 are MNHNS and SASEGT. Germline trimming cut 6 bases from V and 4 bases from J; bases unmatched to any gene: 4. This CDR3 contains 14 residues. CDR3 nucleotides: TGTGCCAGCAGGGACAGGGGGCCGCCCACTGAAGCTTTCTTT. The encoded protein is CASRDRGPPTEAFF.

The chain joins TRBV23-1 to TRBJ2-3; D possibly corresponds to TRBD1 (6 bases). TRBV23-1 is labeled an ORF, and its function is uncertain. V lost 5 bases and J lost 1, with 13 bases in between. This CDR3 region has 15 residues. The DNA of the CDR3 is TGCGCCAGCAGTTGCAGGGGTATGGGCACAGATACGCAGTATTTT. Its translation: CASSCRGMGTDTQYF.

The chain has TRBV11-1 and TRBJ2-5, with 12 positions matching TRBD1. From germline, CDR1 is SGHAT and CDR2 FQDESV (reference sequence). This CDR3 comprises 15 residues. The V gene end was trimmed by 5 bases and the J gene end by 4 bases; junction bases not matched to a gene: 5. The CDR3: CASSRDRGRGETQYF. The CDR3 DNA reads as TGTGCCAGCAGCCGGGACAGGGGGCGTGGAGAGACCCAGTACTTC.

J is TRBJ2-3 and V is TRBV27, with 14 positions matching TRBD2. V shed 5 bases, J shed 6 bases, and the junction held 7 bases outside the gene matches. The germline V gene has CDR1 MNHEY and CDR2 SMNVEV (reference sequence). CDR3 length: 16 amino acids. The CDR3 region is CASSARLAGGRDTQYF. The CDR3 nucleotides are TGTGCCAGCAGTGCTAGACTAGCGGGGGGGAGGGATACGCAGTATTTT.

The rearrangement joins TRBV16 to TRBJ1-2, with D unclear. The V and J ends lost 1 base and 8 bases respectively, with 11 bases between them. The germline V gene encodes CDR1 KGHSY and CDR2 FQNENV. This CDR3 contains 13 residues. The DNA of the CDR3 is TGTGCCAGCAGCCAATTCGGAGCGTCGGGCTACACCTTC. Encoded protein: CASSQFGASGYTF.

The rearrangement links TRBV11-1 to TRBJ2-2; maybe TRBD2 (7 bases). In germline, CDR1 is SGHAT, CDR2 FQDESV (reference sequence). Trimming cost V 4 bases and J 6 bases, with 21 bases left between them. The CDR3 has 17 residues. DNA of the CDR3: TGTGCCAGCAGCTCAACGGACCGGGGGGCTAGCGCCGGGGAGCTGTTTTTT. Amino acid sequence: CASSSTDRGASAGELFF. The full variable domain, rest sourced from reference TRBV11-1 and TRBJ2-2, is EAEVAQSPRYKITEKSQAVAFWCDPISGHATLYWYRQILGQGPELLVQFQDESVVDDSQLPKDRFSAERLKGVDSTLKIQPAELGDSAMYLCASSSTDRGASAGELFFGEGSRLTVL.

The chain combines TRBV19 with TRBJ1-5; 8 nucleotides match TRBD1. V dropped 1 base and J dropped 3; count of bases not matched to a gene: 5. CDR1 is LNHDA, CDR2 SQIVND, per germline (reference sequence). This CDR3 contains 16 residues. The chain's CDR3 is CASSIGATGVNQPQHF. CDR3 nucleotide sequence: TGTGCCAGTAGTATAGGGGCGACAGGGGTCAATCAGCCCCAGCATTTT.

This chain joins TRBV7-2 and TRBJ2-1; 9 bases agree with TRBD2. The V and J ends lost 3 bases and 2 bases, in that order; junction bases with no gene match: 2. From germline, CDR1 is SGHTA and CDR2 FQGNSA. The CDR3 totals 15 residues. The CDR3 spells CASSFGGGAYNEQFF. The CDR3 DNA reads as TGTGCCAGCAGCTTTGGCGGGGGGGCCTACAATGAGCAGTTCTTC.

This chain uses TRBV28 with TRBJ1-1, with 7 nucleotides matching TRBD1. The CDR3 length is 11 residues. Losses at the gene ends were 10 bases for V and 4 bases for J; bases not matched to a gene: 3. The germline V gene has CDR1 MDHEN and CDR2 SYDVKM. Here the CDR3 reads CAISGGTEAFF. The CDR3, as DNA: TGTGCCATTTCAGGGGGCACTGAAGCTTTCTTT.

The J gene is TRBJ2-1, the V gene TRBV6-1; D remains ambiguous. This CDR3 is 11 amino acids long. V was trimmed by 2 bases and J by 10 bases, leaving 6 bases between them. Per germline, CDR1 MNHNS and CDR2 SASEGT. The CDR3 DNA is TGTGCCAGCAGTGAAACTACCGAGCAGTTCTTC. This gives the protein CASSETTEQFF.

This clone came up once. The chain recombines TRBV5-3 with TRBJ2-7; D is ambiguous. TRBV5-3 has ORF status, its function being uncertain. V was clipped by 2 bases and J by 1 base, with 10 bases between them. The CDR3 loop spans 14 amino acids. CDR3 sequence (DNA): TGTGCCAGAAGCTTATACAGCAGATCCTACGAGCAGTACTTC. Its translation is CARSLYSRSYEQYF.

The chain uses TRBV6-5 and TRBJ1-1, with a possible D match to TRBD1 (5 bases). The ends were cut back, 4 bases at V and 10 bases at J, with 16 bases in the middle. Germline V gene data show CDR1 as MNHEY and CDR2 as SVGAGI. This CDR3 spans 13 amino acids. The CDR3 nucleotides are TGTGCCAGCAGTTTCGCGGGGGGGATGGCAGCTTTCTTT. Translation gives CASSFAGGMAAFF.

This sequence joins TRBV27 and TRBJ1-2; D call uncertain. Germline values: CDR1 MNHEY, CDR2 SMNVEV (reference sequence). Trimming left V 2 bases short and J 4 bases short, with 11 bases between. The CDR3 totals 14 residues. CDR3 DNA sequence: TGTGCCAGCAGTTTAAAGAGTACAGCCTATGGCTACACCTTC. This codes for CASSLKSTAYGYTF.

The chain is built from TRBV6-5 and TRBJ2-1, with 7 bases aligning to TRBD2. The CDR3 consists of 13 residues. Losses at the gene ends were 5 bases for V and 9 bases for J; bases not matched to a gene: 7. The germline CDR1 and CDR2 sequences are MNHEY and SVGAGI. This CDR3 reads CASSNGGNGEQFF. As DNA, the CDR3 is TGTGCCAGCAGTAACGGGGGGAATGGTGAGCAGTTCTTC.

In this sample, this clone turned up a few times. The V call is TRBV29-1, the J call TRBJ1-3, with 8 bases identical to TRBD1. CDR3 size: 14 residues. Germline V gene lookup returns CDR1 SQVTM and CDR2 ANQGSEA. With V trimmed by 6 bases and J by 1 base, 5 bases remained unmatched. CDR3 region: CSVLQGGSGNTIYF. The CDR3 DNA follows: TGCAGCGTCTTACAGGGGGGATCTGGAAACACCATATATTTT.

This chain uses TRBV28 with TRBJ2-2, with 7 bases fitting TRBD1. Germline assignment: CDR1 MDHEN and CDR2 SYDVKM. CDR3 size: 19 residues. V dropped 5 bases and J dropped 5; count of bases not matched to a gene: 20. CDR3 sequence (DNA): TGTGCCAGCAGTCTCCCCCCATACAGGGGCCCCACTGAGACCGGGGAGCTGTTTTTT. Translation gives CASSLPPYRGPTETGELFF. Full variable domain (remainder filled in from reference TRBV28 and TRBJ2-2): DVKVTQSSRYLVKRTGEKVFLECVQDMDHENMFWYRQDPGLGLRLIYFSYDVKMKEKGDIPEGYSVSREKKERFSLILESASTNQTSMYLCASSLPPYRGPTETGELFFGEGSRLTVL.

The chain joins TRBV30 to TRBJ2-7; D unclear. This CDR3 comprises 12 residues. V lost 7 bases and J lost 0, with 10 bases in between. Germline V lookup: CDR1 GTSNPN, CDR2 SVGIG (reference sequence). CDR3 sequence reads: CAFQAPSYEQYF. Here the CDR3 DNA reads TGTGCCTTCCAGGCCCCCTCCTACGAGCAGTACTTC.